This T cell receptor beta chain was found in a study of neurological immune-mediated disorders. This CDR3 spans 17 amino acids. Germline lookup yields CDR1 MNHEY and CDR2 SVGAGI. V trimming: 4 bases; J trimming: 7 bases; junction bases outside the gene matches: 18. 5'RACE generated cDNA with 10-nucleotide random UMIs. A single record per CDR3 protein comes from TCRdb applying MiXCR to the 5' RACE reads. The sample contains 130,000 or so distinct CDR3 sequences, around 3% of which appear only once. This clonotype was found many times. The antigen is not known. Study-wide findings and caveats: Patients with HTLV-1-associated myelopathy showed the most TCR clonal expansion. Those with multiple sclerosis showed the least, falling below healthy controls.

The clonotype was recovered from a woman aged 30 to 39 with multiple sclerosis. The chain links TRBV6-5 to TRBJ2-7; 8 bases are shared with TRBD1. The sequencing sample was made of PBMCs. CDR3 nucleotide sequence: TGTGCCAGCAGTTCCAGACAGGGGACGGGTCCTACGTCTGAGCAGTACTTC. Its protein is CASSSRQGTGPTSEQYF.